This passage covers 32 T cell receptor beta chains from one sample sequenced in a study of blood T cell repertoires in COVID-19. The table came from immunoSEQ multiplex PCR; TCRdb's copy has only in-frame clones and leaves some out. The sample lists 120,000 or so clones; over 60% were seen once. The sequenced material came from peripheral blood. The source is a man between 65 and 85 years old with acute or convalescent COVID-19.

The chain carries TRBV7-2 and TRBJ1-1; no clear D gene. The germline CDR1 and CDR2 sequences are SGHTA and FQGNSA. Trimming took 5 bases from V and 0 from J, leaving 7 bases between them. The CDR3 covers 13 residues. This chain's CDR3 is CASSPGMNTEAFF. CDR3 nucleotides: TGTGCCAGCAGCCCGGGGATGAACACTGAAGCTTTCTTT.

This rearrangement joins TRBV6-2 or TRBV6-3 to TRBJ2-7; 8 bases line up with TRBD1. The CDR3 covers 18 residues. Germline V gene sequence: CDR1 MNHEY, CDR2 SVGEGT. With V trimmed by 2 bases and J by 0 bases, 12 bases remained unmatched. CDR3 sequence: CASSYLYGQGKSSYEQYF. The CDR3 nucleotides are TGTGCCAGCAGTTACCTTTACGGACAGGGCAAGAGCTCCTACGAGCAGTACTTC.

The chain has TRBV4-1 and TRBJ2-7, with 11 bases lining up with TRBD2. CDR1 is MGHRA and CDR2 is YSYEKL in the germline V gene. The junction had 3 bases not matched to a gene; V was cut back by 4 bases and J by 4 bases. The CDR3 contains 14 residues. Here the CDR3 DNA reads TGCGCCAGCAGCCTTACTAGCGGGAGATACGAGCAGTACTTC. This codes for CASSLTSGRYEQYF.

The J gene is TRBJ2-3, the V gene TRBV29-1; a possible D gene is TRBD2 (6 bases). From germline, CDR1 is SQVTM and CDR2 ANQGSEA. The CDR3 spans 14 residues. The V and J ends lost 1 base and 5 bases respectively, with 13 bases between them. In DNA form, the CDR3 reads TGCAGCGTTGAAGGTGCGGGGAGCGGAGATACGCAGTATTTT. This translates into CSVEGAGSGDTQYF.

This clone was seen only once. The chain couples TRBV6-5 to TRBJ2-3; D is perhaps TRBD1 (6 bases). The V end lost 5 bases, the J end lost 1 base, and 13 bases lay between the germline ends. CDR1 is MNHEY and CDR2 is SVGAGI in the germline V gene. The CDR3 consists of 15 residues. CDR3 protein: CASSNYRARTDTQYF. CDR3 nucleotides: TGTGCCAGCAGTAATTACAGGGCCCGCACAGATACGCAGTATTTT.

This clone was seen once. J is TRBJ2-7 and V is TRBV7-2; D is ambiguous. V shed 1 base and J shed 0 bases, with 7 bases lying between them. The CDR3 runs 14 residues. CDR1 SGHTA and CDR2 FQGNSA come from the germline V gene. This CDR3 is CASSLGQSSYEQYF. Here the CDR3 DNA reads TGTGCCAGCAGCTTAGGACAAAGCTCCTACGAGCAGTACTTC.

The chain links TRBV10-3 to TRBJ2-5, with D perhaps matching TRBD1 (5 bases). Germline loops: CDR1 ENHRY, CDR2 SYGVKD. V was trimmed by 9 bases and J by 2 bases, leaving 13 bases between them. The CDR3 spans 13 residues. CDR3 bases: TGTGCCATAGGGGCCGCCGATCAAGAGACCCAGTACTTC. This encodes CAIGAADQETQYF.

V usage is TRBV5-1 and J usage is TRBJ2-2; 10 bases map to TRBD2. Trimming took 4 bases from V and 5 from J; bases not matched to a gene: 8. The germline gives CDR1 SGHRS, CDR2 YFSETQ. CDR3 length: 16 amino acids. The CDR3 sequence is CASSLSGREKTGELFF. The DNA of the CDR3 is TGCGCCAGCAGCCTGAGCGGGAGGGAGAAGACCGGGGAGCTGTTTTTT.

This sequence joins TRBV19 and TRBJ2-7; a possible D gene is TRBD2 (6 bases). Per the germline V gene, CDR1 is LNHDA and CDR2 is SQIVND (reference sequence). Trimming shortened V by 0 bases and J by 3 bases, and 12 bases separated the two germline ends. The CDR3 loop spans 15 amino acids. CDR3 region: CASSIDRRDFYEQYF. The DNA for the CDR3 is TGTGCCAGTAGTATAGATCGGCGGGATTTCTACGAGCAGTACTTC.

This clone was seen a few times. The CDR3 DNA is TGCGCCAGCAGCCCCGCGGGGGGCCAAGAGACCCAGTACTTC. The encoded protein is CASSPAGGQETQYF. The rearrangement links TRBV5-1 to TRBJ2-5, with 8 bases aligning to TRBD2. Germline trimming cut 4 bases from V and 1 base from J; bases unmatched to any gene: 3. Germline V gene sequence: CDR1 SGHRS, CDR2 YFSETQ. The CDR3 has 14 residues. Using reference TRBV5-1 and TRBJ2-5 for the parts outside the CDR3, the full variable domain is KAGVTQTPRYLIKTRGQQVTLSCSPISGHRSVSWYQQTPGQGLQFLFEYFSETQRNKGNFPGRFSGRQFSNSRSEMNVSTLELGDSALYLCASSPAGGQETQYFGPGTRLLVL.

This clone was recorded only once. The rearrangement links TRBV5-1 to TRBJ2-2; TRBD1 might be the D (6 bases). Germline V lookup: CDR1 SGHRS, CDR2 YFSETQ. V was cut by 5 bases and J by 3 bases, with 11 bases left in between. This CDR3 has 14 amino acids. The CDR3 coding sequence is TGCGCCAGCAGGAGGACAGCGGACACCGGGGAGCTGTTTTTT. Translated: CASRRTADTGELFF. The variable domain in full, with the rest retrieved from reference TRBV5-1 and TRBJ2-2, is KAGVTQTPRYLIKTRGQQVTLSCSPISGHRSVSWYQQTPGQGLQFLFEYFSETQRNKGNFPGRFSGRQFSNSRSEMNVSTLELGDSALYLCASRRTADTGELFFGEGSRLTVL.

The V and J genes are TRBV24-1 and TRBJ2-2; D unresolved. This CDR3 is 13 amino acids long. Germline V gene lookup returns CDR1 KGHDR and CDR2 SFDVKD. V lost 4 bases and J lost 6, with 8 bases in between. This CDR3 reads CATSERQAGELFF. CDR3 nucleotide sequence: TGTGCCACCAGTGAGAGACAAGCCGGGGAGCTGTTTTTT.

The genes are TRBV29-1 and TRBJ2-5; TRBD1 might be the D (5 bases). Trimming took off 6 bases at V and 5 bases at J, with 13 bases between the two ends. The germline V gene encodes CDR1 SQVTM and CDR2 ANQGSEA. This CDR3 is built from 12 residues. DNA for the CDR3: TGCAGCGTGCGGACCTCAGGGGAGACCCAGTACTTC. Protein: CSVRTSGETQYF.

The rearrangement uses TRBV5-1 and TRBJ2-5; the match to TRBD2 covers 12 bases. The V segment lost 5 bases and the J segment 4 bases; nucleotides outside the gene matches: 3. Germline V CDR1 and CDR2: SGHRS, YFSETQ. The CDR3 contains 14 residues. The CDR3 loop is CASRPGLAGETQYF. For the CDR3, the DNA is TGCGCCAGCAGGCCGGGACTAGCGGGAGAGACCCAGTACTTC. The complete variable domain, with remaining parts taken from reference TRBV5-1 and TRBJ2-5, reads KAGVTQTPRYLIKTRGQQVTLSCSPISGHRSVSWYQQTPGQGLQFLFEYFSETQRNKGNFPGRFSGRQFSNSRSEMNVSTLELGDSALYLCASRPGLAGETQYFGPGTRLLVL.

The chain employs TRBV5-1 and TRBJ1-1; D perhaps matches TRBD1 (5 bases). CDR1 and CDR2 from the germline V gene are SGHRS and YFSETQ. V was cut by 3 bases and J by 3 bases, with 12 bases left in between. This CDR3 has 14 residues. The CDR3 DNA is TGCGCCAGCAGCTACCAGGGTTGGGACACTGAAGCTTTCTTT. This encodes CASSYQGWDTEAFF.

The rearrangement uses TRBV9 and TRBJ1-4; D uncertain. Looked up from germline, CDR1 is SGDLS and CDR2 is YYNGEE. The CDR3 consists of 16 residues. Between the trimmed V and J ends, which lost 4 bases and 10 bases, there was a span of 23 bases. The CDR3: CASSSHATFAEGKLFF. Written as DNA, the CDR3 is TGTGCCAGCAGCTCACACGCGACGTTCGCCGAGGGAAAACTGTTTTTT.

The V gene is TRBV15, the J gene TRBJ2-1, with 8 bases lining up with TRBD1. This CDR3 comprises 17 residues. V was pared by 7 bases and J by 2 bases, with 13 bases of the junction left unmatched. Germline loops: CDR1 LNHNV, CDR2 YYDKDF (reference sequence). The CDR3 nucleotides read TGTGCCACCAAAAAAATCGCAGGGGGCCCTACCTACAATGAGCAGTTCTTC. It is translated as CATKKIAGGPTYNEQFF.

A note on this clone: Compared with germline, one end of the junction differs, possibly owing to a read error. The rearrangement joins TRBV5-1 to TRBJ2-5, with D tentatively TRBD2 (6 bases). This CDR3 has 14 amino acids. Germline V gene data show CDR1 as SGHRS and CDR2 as YFSETQ. The CDR3 protein is CASSLVADQGTQYF. The CDR3 DNA reads as TGCGCCAGCAGCTTGGTAGCGGACCAAGGGACCCAGTACTTC.

The V call is TRBV5-6, the J call TRBJ2-7; 9 positions agree with TRBD1. Per germline, CDR1 SGHDT and CDR2 YYEEEE. With V trimmed by 2 bases and J by 5 bases, 5 bases remained unmatched. There are 14 residues in the CDR3. This CDR3 reads CASSFGTGWNEQYF. The CDR3 region has the DNA TGTGCCAGCAGCTTCGGGACAGGGTGGAACGAGCAGTACTTC. Drawing the rest from reference TRBV5-6 and TRBJ2-7, the complete variable domain is DAGVTQSPTHLIKTRGQQVTLRCSPKSGHDTVSWYQQALGQGPQFIFQYYEEEERQRGNFPDRFSGHQFPNYSSELNVNALLLGDSALYLCASSFGTGWNEQYFGPGTRLTVT.

The chain has TRBV6-2 or TRBV6-3 and TRBJ1-1, with D perhaps matching TRBD1 (6 bases). The CDR3 loop spans 12 amino acids. V was pared by 2 bases and J by 6 bases, with 7 bases between. Per germline, CDR1 MNHEY and CDR2 SVGEGT. The CDR3 region is CASSYGTSEAFF. CDR3 DNA sequence: TGTGCCAGCAGTTACGGGACATCTGAAGCTTTCTTT.

The chain recombines TRBV4-3 with TRBJ1-5, with 8 bases that match TRBD1. CDR1 LGHNA and CDR2 YSLEER come from the germline V gene. The CDR3 is 15 residues long. V was pared by 5 bases and J by 5 bases, with 8 bases of the junction left unmatched. This CDR3 reads CASSYSQGADQPQHF. In DNA, the CDR3 is TGCGCCAGCAGCTACTCGCAGGGGGCCGATCAGCCCCAGCATTTT.

The V gene is TRBV30, the J gene TRBJ1-2, with 8 bases identical to TRBD1. V lost 3 bases, J lost 8 bases, and 14 bases stayed unmatched. Germline CDR1 and CDR2: GTSNPN and SVGIG (reference sequence). The CDR3 runs to 15 residues. CDR3 amino acids: CAWSGDRRSLGGYTF. The DNA for the CDR3 is TGTGCCTGGAGCGGGGACAGGCGTTCCCTTGGGGGCTACACCTTC.

The chain has TRBV19 and TRBJ1-1, with a tentative D call TRBD1 (6 bases). Trimming stripped 3 bases from V and 4 bases from J, with 15 bases between. The CDR3 is made up of 15 amino acids. CDR1 LNHDA and CDR2 SQIVND come from the germline V gene (reference sequence). The CDR3 loop is CASSIRTVLITEAFF. The CDR3, as DNA: TGTGCCAGTAGTATTAGGACAGTTCTTATCACTGAAGCTTTCTTT.

J is TRBJ2-3 and V is TRBV3-1 (or the pseudogene TRBV3-2), with D unresolved. Germline CDR1 and CDR2: LGHDT and YNNKEL (reference sequence). V lost 1 base to trimming and J lost 4 bases, with 9 bases between them. This CDR3 comprises 14 residues. The CDR3 DNA reads TGTGCCAGCAGCCAAGCATTGGCAGCAGATACGCAGTATTTT. Its protein is CASSQALAADTQYF.

V usage is TRBV5-4 and J usage is TRBJ2-1, with 8 bases aligning to TRBD2. Germline CDR1 SGHNT, CDR2 YYREEE (reference sequence). The junction had 8 bases not matched to a gene; V was cut back by 7 bases and J by 5 bases. The CDR3 has 14 residues. The chain's CDR3 is CASGLAGLDNEQFF. For the CDR3, the DNA is TGTGCCAGCGGATTAGCGGGACTCGACAATGAGCAGTTCTTC.

The genes are TRBV12-3 or TRBV12-4 and TRBJ1-3, with D tentatively TRBD1 (5 bases). This CDR3 is built from 11 residues. Trimming shortened V by 11 bases and J by 8 bases, and 13 bases separated the two germline ends. DNA for the CDR3: TGTGCCTGTAAAGGGGCAGACACCATATATTTT. It codes for CACKGADTIYF.

This clone was recorded a few times. The chain has TRBV5-1 and TRBJ2-1, with D perhaps TRBD2 (6 bases). The length of the CDR3 is 14 residues. V was shortened by 0 bases and J by 8 bases, with 12 bases between the two germline ends. CDR1 is SGHRS, CDR2 YFSETQ, per germline. The CDR3 reads CASSLAAPGDEQFF. Written as DNA, the CDR3 is TGCGCCAGCAGCTTGGCGGCTCCGGGGGATGAGCAGTTCTTC.

The gene calls are TRBV5-4 and TRBJ1-2, with TRBD1 matching 9 bases. CDR1 is SGHNT, CDR2 YYREEE, per germline (reference sequence). The V segment lost 0 bases and the J segment 5 bases; nucleotides outside the gene matches: 5. CDR3 length: 15 residues. CDR3 nucleotides: TGTGCCAGCAGCTTGGTATCGGACAGGGGTTATGGCTACACCTTC. The encoded protein is CASSLVSDRGYGYTF.

The J gene is TRBJ1-6, the V gene TRBV5-1, with D possibly being TRBD1 (6 bases). CDR1 and CDR2 from the germline V gene are SGHRS and YFSETQ. Between the trimmed V and J ends, which lost 0 bases and 11 bases, there was a span of 12 bases. CDR3 length equals 14 residues. CDR3 sequence: CASSLGDRRAPLHF. In DNA, the CDR3 is TGCGCCAGCAGCTTGGGAGACAGGCGTGCACCCCTCCACTTT.

The gene calls are TRBV9 and TRBJ2-1; 9 bases map to TRBD2. This CDR3 has 17 residues. The germline V gene encodes CDR1 SGDLS and CDR2 YYNGEE. The V gene end was trimmed by 0 bases and the J gene end by 2 bases; junction bases not matched to a gene: 6. DNA for the CDR3: TGTGCCAGCAGCGTAGGGGGGGCTAGCGGGACCTACAATGAGCAGTTCTTC. Amino acid sequence: CASSVGGASGTYNEQFF.

In its sample, this clone was seen a few times. The rearrangement joins TRBV11-2 to TRBJ2-7; D is perhaps TRBD1 (6 bases). Germline CDR1 and CDR2: SGHAT and FQNNGV. The CDR3 spans 14 residues. Between the trimmed V and J ends, which lost 4 bases and 0 bases, there was a span of 10 bases. CDR3 protein: CASSSQGSSYEQYF. The CDR3 DNA reads as TGTGCCAGCAGCTCACAGGGAAGCTCCTACGAGCAGTACTTC.

The chain links TRBV11-1 to TRBJ2-1; D remains ambiguous. Germline CDR1 reads SGHAT; CDR2 reads FQDESV (reference sequence). Trimming left V 1 base short and J 6 bases short, with 7 bases between. The CDR3 is 13 amino acids. CDR3 sequence reads: CASSLGLINEQFF. CDR3 nucleotide sequence: TGTGCCAGCAGCTTAGGACTCATCAATGAGCAGTTCTTC.